One TCR beta chain is described in this entry. The sample comes from a study of blood T cell repertoires in COVID-19. Study-wide context: Sites in the United States, Italy and Spain provided acute and convalescent COVID-19 samples. PBMCs, B-cell-depleted T cells, or T cells provided the cDNA or gDNA that made up the material.

In the original workflow: Estimation of nucleated cell counts relied on the amplification of reference gene primers. The table came from immunoSEQ multiplex PCR; TCRdb's copy has only in-frame clones and leaves some out. The DNA gave D and trimming, while V, J and clone size come from that table. The table lists approximately 150,000 clones, around 89% of them singletons. This CDR3 has 12 residues. The germline V gene encodes CDR1 MNHEY and CDR2 SVGAGI. This sequence originates from a man aged 70-80 years with active COVID-19. The V and J genes are TRBV6-5 and TRBJ1-5; maybe TRBD1 (5 bases). The specimen sequenced was peripheral blood. The CDR3 loop reads CASGGVNQPQHF. In DNA form, the CDR3 reads TGTGCAAGCGGGGGGGTTAATCAGCCCCAGCATTTT.